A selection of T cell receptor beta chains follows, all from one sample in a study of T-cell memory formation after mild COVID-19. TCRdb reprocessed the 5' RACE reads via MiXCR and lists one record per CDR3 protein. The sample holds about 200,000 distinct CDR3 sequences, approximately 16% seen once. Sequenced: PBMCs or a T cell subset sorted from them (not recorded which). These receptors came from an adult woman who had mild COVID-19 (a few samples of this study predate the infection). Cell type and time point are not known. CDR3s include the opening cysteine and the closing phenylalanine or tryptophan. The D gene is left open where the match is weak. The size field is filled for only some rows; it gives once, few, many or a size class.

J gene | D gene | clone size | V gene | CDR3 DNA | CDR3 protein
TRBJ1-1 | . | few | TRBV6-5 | TGTGCCACCGCGTTAACCGGGAACACTGAAGCTTTCTTT | CATALTGNTEAFF
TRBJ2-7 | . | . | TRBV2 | TGTGCCAGCAGTACAGGACGGGCAAACTACGAGCAGTACTTC | CASSTGRANYEQYF
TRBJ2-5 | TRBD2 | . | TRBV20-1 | TGCAGTGCTGTAGCGGGAGTTCGTCAAGAGACCCAGTACTTC | CSAVAGVRQETQYF
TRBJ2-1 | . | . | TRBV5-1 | TGCGCCAGCAGCTTGGTCCAAAACAATGAGCAGTTCTTC | CASSLVQNNEQFF
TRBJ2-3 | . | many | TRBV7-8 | TGTGCCAGCAGCTTAGATGCAGATACGCAGTATTTT | CASSLDADTQYF
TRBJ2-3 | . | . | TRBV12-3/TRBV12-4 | TGTGCCAGCAGTTTAGGTCTTGGGGGAACCACAGATACGCAGTATTTT | CASSLGLGGTTDTQYF
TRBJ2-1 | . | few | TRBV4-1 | TGCGCCAGCAGCCAAGGAGTCGGGAAGCAGTTCTTC | CASSQGVGKQFF
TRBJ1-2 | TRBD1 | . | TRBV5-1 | TGCGCCAGCAGCTTGGTTACCCAGCGCAGGGGGACCAACTATGGCTACACCTTC | CASSLVTQRRGTNYGYTF
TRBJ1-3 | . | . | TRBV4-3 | TGCGCCAGCAGCCAAGAAAGGGCGTCAGCGTTAAGCACCATATATTTT | CASSQERASALSTIYF
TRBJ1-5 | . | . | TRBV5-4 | TGTGCCAGCAGCTTGGATCACTCTTCGAATCAGCCCCAGCATTTT | CASSLDHSSNQPQHF
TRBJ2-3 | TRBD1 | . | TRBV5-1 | TGCGCCAGCAGCTCCGGGACAGGTTGGGGAGATACGCAGTATTTT | CASSSGTGWGDTQYF
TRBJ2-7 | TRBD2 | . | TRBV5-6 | TGTGCCAGCAGCTTGCGGAAACTAGCGCACTCCTACGAGCAGTACTTC | CASSLRKLAHSYEQYF
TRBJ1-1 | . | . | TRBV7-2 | TGTGCCAGCAGCTTAGCGGATTCCATGAACACTGAAGCTTTCTTT | CASSLADSMNTEAFF
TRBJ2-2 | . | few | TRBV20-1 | TGCAGTGCTAGGGGGCAGATGAACACCGGGGAGCTGTTTTTT | CSARGQMNTGELFF
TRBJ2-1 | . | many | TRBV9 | TGTGCCAGCAGCGTAGGTAGTGTGTCCTACAATGAGCAGTTCTTC | CASSVGSVSYNEQFF
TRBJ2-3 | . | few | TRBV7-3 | TGTGCCAGCAGCCCGGGTCCTGCCACAGATACGCAGTATTTT | CASSPGPATDTQYF
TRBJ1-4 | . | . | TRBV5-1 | TGCGCCAGCAGTCCCGGGTGGGGCGGTGAAAAACTGTTTTTT | CASSPGWGGEKLFF
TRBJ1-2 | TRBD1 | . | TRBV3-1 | TGTGCCAGCAGCCGCCAGGGGGCCGCCGAATATGGCTACACCTTC | CASSRQGAAEYGYTF
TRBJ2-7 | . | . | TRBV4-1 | TGCGCCAGCAGCCACCCGGGGGTGACGAATTACGAGCAGTACTTC | CASSHPGVTNYEQYF
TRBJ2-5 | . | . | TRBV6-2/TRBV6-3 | TGTGCCAGCAGTTACCCGCCCCGCCGGCAAGAGACCCAGTACTTC | CASSYPPRRQETQYF
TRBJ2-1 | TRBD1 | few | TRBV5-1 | TGCGCCAGCAGCCACACAGGGGCCCCGGGGAATGAGCAGTTCTTC | CASSHTGAPGNEQFF
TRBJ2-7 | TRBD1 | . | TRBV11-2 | TGTGCCAGCAGCACTCTGACAGGGGGCCGTCGGTCCTACGAGCAGTACTTC | CASSTLTGGRRSYEQYF
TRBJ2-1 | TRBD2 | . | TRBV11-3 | TGTGCCAGCAGCCCTATAGCGGGAGGCTACAATGAGCAGTTCTTC | CASSPIAGGYNEQFF
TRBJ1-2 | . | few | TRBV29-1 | TGCAGCGAGAGGACACCCCTATATGGCTACACCTTC | CSERTPLYGYTF
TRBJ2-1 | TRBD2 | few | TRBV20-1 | TGCAGTGCTCGTATAAGCGGGAGGTCCCACAATGAGCAGTTCTTC | CSARISGRSHNEQFF
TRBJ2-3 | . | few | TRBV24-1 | TGTGCCACCAGTGATTTGCGGCGCGGCGGGCGGGATACGCAGTATTTT | CATSDLRRGGRDTQYF
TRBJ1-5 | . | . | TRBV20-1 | TGCAGTGCTAGAGGGACTGCAAATCAGCCCCAGCATTTT | CSARGTANQPQHF
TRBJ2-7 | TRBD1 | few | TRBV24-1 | TGTGCCACCAGTGATCCGAAGACAGGGTCCTACGAGCAGTACTTC | CATSDPKTGSYEQYF
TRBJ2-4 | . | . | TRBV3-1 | TGTGCCAGCAGCCAATTAGTACACATTCAGTACTTC | CASSQLVHIQYF
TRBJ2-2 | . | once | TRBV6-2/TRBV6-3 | TGTGCCAGCAGCGTCGGACGGGTTGGAGTTGGGGAGCTGTTTTTT | CASSVGRVGVGELFF
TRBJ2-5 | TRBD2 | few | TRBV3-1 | TGTGCCAGCAGCCAAGGGATGCTAGCGGGGCCGCAAGAGACCCAGTACTTC | CASSQGMLAGPQETQYF
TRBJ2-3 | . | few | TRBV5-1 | TGCGCCAGCAGCGATCCGGGGCCACAGTATTTT | CASSDPGPQYF